These 15 T cell receptor beta chains came from one sample sequenced in a study of T cells in localized non-small cell lung cancer. TCRdb keeps only in-frame clones here, not all; method: immunoSEQ multiplex PCR. The data hold about 52,000 clones, with just over 85% observed a single time. Sequences were derived from peripheral blood, sampled before any cancer treatment. The receptors were sampled from an older male donor with stage III squamous cell lung carcinoma.

This chain connects TRBV18 to TRBJ2-7; D is uncertain. The germline gives CDR1 KGHSH, CDR2 LQKENI. The CDR3 is made up of 14 amino acids. Trimming took 3 bases from V and 1 from J, leaving 10 bases between them. CDR3 sequence reads: CASSPLDKSYEQYF. The CDR3 DNA reads as TGTGCCAGCTCACCTCTTGACAAATCCTACGAGCAGTACTTC.

The rearrangement joins TRBV6-1 to TRBJ2-3; the D gene could be TRBD1 or TRBD2 (6 bases each). Germline CDR1 and CDR2: MNHNS and SASEGT. The CDR3 has 15 amino acids. Between the trimmed V and J ends, which lost 0 bases and 5 bases, there was a span of 12 bases. The CDR3 DNA is TGTGCCAGCAGTGAAGCTCTGGGGGGCAGAGATACGCAGTATTTT. Protein product: CASSEALGGRDTQYF.

The V and J genes are TRBV19 and TRBJ1-2; 7 positions agree with TRBD1. The CDR3 length is 13 residues. Germline V gene lookup returns CDR1 LNHDA and CDR2 SQIVND (reference sequence). V dropped 5 bases and J dropped 6; count of bases not matched to a gene: 6. CDR3 nucleotides: TGTGCCAGTAGTGTCCTACAGGGGAATGGCTACACCTTC. Amino acid sequence: CASSVLQGNGYTF.

This chain connects TRBV4-1 to TRBJ1-6; D perhaps matches TRBD1 (6 bases). The V gene's germline CDR1 is MGHRA and CDR2 YSYEKL. The CDR3 runs to 21 residues. The V gene lost 1 base and the J gene lost 0 bases, with 22 bases spanning the gap. The CDR3, as DNA: TGCGCCAGCAGCCAAGCATCGCCGGGGGCCCGAATGGGCTCCTATAATTCACCCCTCCACTTT. This translates into CASSQASPGARMGSYNSPLHF.

V is TRBV15 and J is TRBJ2-7; unclear D gene. The CDR3 contains 14 residues. V was pared by 1 base and J by 5 bases, with 12 bases between. Per germline, CDR1 LNHNV and CDR2 YYDKDF (reference sequence). The CDR3 bases are TGTGCCACCAGCAGAGGCGAGACAAGGGACGAGCAGTACTTC. Protein: CATSRGETRDEQYF.

This sequence joins TRBV2 and TRBJ1-1; D not resolved. The CDR3 runs 14 residues. Germline CDR1 reads SNHLY; CDR2 reads FYNNEI. The ends were cut back, 7 bases at V and 1 base at J, with 13 bases in the middle. The CDR3: CASTSPQPNTEAFF. Here the CDR3 DNA reads TGTGCCAGCACGAGTCCCCAACCGAACACTGAAGCTTTCTTT.

This rearrangement joins TRBV28 to TRBJ1-1, with D hard to call. The CDR3 is made up of 13 amino acids. The V end lost 5 bases, the J end lost 5 bases, and 12 bases lay between the germline ends. The germline CDR1 and CDR2 sequences are MDHEN and SYDVKM. CDR3 bases: TGTGCCAGCAGTCCCTCGACGGGAACTGAAGCTTTCTTT. Translated: CASSPSTGTEAFF.

The gene calls are TRBV18 and TRBJ2-2; D is possibly TRBD2 (6 bases). Trimming stripped 2 bases from V and 5 bases from J, with 9 bases between. CDR1 and CDR2 (germline): KGHSH, LQKENI. CDR3 length: 14 amino acids. The CDR3 here is CASSPKGGTGELFF. The CDR3 region has the DNA TGTGCCAGCTCACCAAAAGGAGGGACCGGGGAGCTGTTTTTT. Full variable domain (rest looked up from reference TRBV18 and TRBJ2-2): NAGVMQNPRHLVRRRGQEARLRCSPMKGHSHVYWYRQLPEEGLKFMVYLQKENIIDESGMPKERFSAEFPKEGPSILRIQQVVRGDSAAYFCASSPKGGTGELFFGEGSRLTVL.

The CDR3 spells CASSSDRGTSSYNEQFF. The CDR3 DNA is TGTGCCAGCAGCTCAGATCGGGGGACCAGCTCCTACAATGAGCAGTTCTTC. The chain couples TRBV9 to TRBJ2-1; D possibly corresponds to TRBD2 (6 bases). The V and J ends lost 4 bases and 0 bases respectively, with 17 bases between them. Germline CDR1 SGDLS, CDR2 YYNGEE. The CDR3 is 17 residues long.

The chain recombines TRBV4-1 with TRBJ1-3; no definite D call. Germline V lookup: CDR1 MGHRA, CDR2 YSYEKL. V was pared by 0 bases and J by 4 bases, with 7 bases between. CDR3 length equals 14 residues. DNA of the CDR3: TGCGCCAGCAGCCAAGACCCAACGGGAAACACCATATATTTT. This sequence encodes CASSQDPTGNTIYF.

This chain links TRBV11-3 with TRBJ2-2; D not certain. The V gene's germline CDR1 is SGHNT and CDR2 YENEEA. The CDR3 runs 13 residues. Deletions cut 0 bases from V and 7 bases from J, with 6 bases between. The CDR3 nucleotides are TGTGCCAGCAGCTTAGATAGCTACGGGGAGCTGTTTTTT. Its translation is CASSLDSYGELFF. Looking up the rest from reference TRBV11-3 and TRBJ2-2 gives the full variable domain: EAGVVQSPRYKIIEKKQPVAFWCNPISGHNTLYWYLQNLGQGPELLIRYENEEAVDDSQLPKDRFSAERLKGVDSTLKIQPAELGDSAVYLCASSLDSYGELFFGEGSRLTVL.

The DNA of the CDR3 is TGTGCCAGCTCACCCCGACAGGGCTCGTTGAACACTGAAGCTTTCTTT. This encodes CASSPRQGSLNTEAFF. The rearrangement joins TRBV18 to TRBJ1-1; 7 bases map to TRBD1. V was pared by 3 bases and J by 0 bases, with 7 bases of the junction left unmatched. Germline V CDR1 and CDR2: KGHSH, LQKENI. CDR3 length: 16 residues.

V and J are TRBV10-3 and TRBJ2-2; a weak D match, TRBD2 (6 bases). CDR1 and CDR2 from the germline V gene are ENHRY and SYGVKD. Deletions cut 4 bases from V and 7 bases from J, with 13 bases between. The CDR3 is 14 residues long. For the CDR3, the DNA is TGTGCCATCAGTGTTCGGGAGTTAATCGGGGAGCTGTTTTTT. Translated, it gives CAISVRELIGELFF.

This sequence joins TRBV14 and TRBJ2-3, with 14 bases identical to TRBD2. This CDR3 is built from 16 residues. CDR1 is SGHDN, CDR2 FVKESK, per germline. J was trimmed by 5 bases and V by 1 base; bases with no gene match: 2. The CDR3 is CASSQGLAGGRDTQYF. The CDR3 DNA follows: TGTGCCAGCAGCCAAGGACTAGCGGGGGGGCGAGATACGCAGTATTTT.

The CDR3: CASSSPGGPREQYF. As DNA, the CDR3 is TGTGCCAGCAGCTCGCCGGGGGGGCCGCGTGAGCAGTACTTC. This chain connects TRBV5-4 to TRBJ2-7, with TRBD2 matching 8 bases. The junction had 9 bases not matched to a gene; V was cut back by 3 bases and J by 7 bases. CDR1 SGHNT and CDR2 YYREEE come from the germline V gene (reference sequence). The CDR3 is 14 residues long.